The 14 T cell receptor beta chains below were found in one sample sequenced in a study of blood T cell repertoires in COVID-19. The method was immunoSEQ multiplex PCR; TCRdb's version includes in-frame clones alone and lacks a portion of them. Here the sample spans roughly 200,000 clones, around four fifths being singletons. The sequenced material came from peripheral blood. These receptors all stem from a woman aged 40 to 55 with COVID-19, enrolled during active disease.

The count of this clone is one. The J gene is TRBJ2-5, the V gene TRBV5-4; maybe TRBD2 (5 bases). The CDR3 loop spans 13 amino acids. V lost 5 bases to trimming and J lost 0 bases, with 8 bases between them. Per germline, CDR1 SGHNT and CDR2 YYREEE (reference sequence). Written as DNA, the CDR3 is TGTGCCAGCAGGCGAGGGAACCAAGAGACCCAGTACTTC. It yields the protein CASRRGNQETQYF. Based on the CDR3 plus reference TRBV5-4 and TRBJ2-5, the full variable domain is ETGVTQSPTHLIKTRGQQVTLRCSSQSGHNTVSWYQQALGQGPQFIFQYYREEENGRGNFPPRFSGLQFPNYSSELNVNALELDDSALYLCASRRGNQETQYFGPGTRLLVL.

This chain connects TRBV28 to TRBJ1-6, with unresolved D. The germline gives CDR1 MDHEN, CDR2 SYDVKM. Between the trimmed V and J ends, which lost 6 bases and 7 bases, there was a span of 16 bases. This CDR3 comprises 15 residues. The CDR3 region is CASRSLAGSNSPLHF. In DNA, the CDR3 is TGTGCCAGCAGGTCCCTCGCAGGCTCAAATTCACCCCTCCACTTT.

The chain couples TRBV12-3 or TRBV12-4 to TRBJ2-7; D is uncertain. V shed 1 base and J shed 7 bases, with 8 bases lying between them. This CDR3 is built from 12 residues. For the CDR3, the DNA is TGTGCCAGCAGTTTAGTGGCCCGTGAGCAGTACTTC. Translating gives CASSLVAREQYF.

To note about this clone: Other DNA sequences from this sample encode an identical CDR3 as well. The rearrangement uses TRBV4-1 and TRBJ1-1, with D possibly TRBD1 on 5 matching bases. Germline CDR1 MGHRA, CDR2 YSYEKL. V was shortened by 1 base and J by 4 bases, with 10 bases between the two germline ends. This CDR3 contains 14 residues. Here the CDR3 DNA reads TGCGCCAGCAGCCAAGTATCCGGGGGCACTGAAGCTTTCTTT. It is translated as CASSQVSGGTEAFF.

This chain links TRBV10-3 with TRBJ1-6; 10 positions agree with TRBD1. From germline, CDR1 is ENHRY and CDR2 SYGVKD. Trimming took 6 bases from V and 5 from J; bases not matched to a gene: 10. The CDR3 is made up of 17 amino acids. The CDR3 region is CAIRRDRGYGDNSPLHF. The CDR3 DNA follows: TGTGCCATCAGGCGGGACAGGGGATATGGGGATAATTCACCCCTCCACTTT.

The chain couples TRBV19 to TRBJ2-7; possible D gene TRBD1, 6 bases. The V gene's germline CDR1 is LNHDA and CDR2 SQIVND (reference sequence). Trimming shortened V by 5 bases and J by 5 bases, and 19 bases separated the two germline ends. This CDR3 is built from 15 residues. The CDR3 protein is CASSLGQGQNDEQYF. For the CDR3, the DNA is TGTGCCAGTAGTCTGGGACAAGGGCAGAACGACGAGCAGTACTTC.

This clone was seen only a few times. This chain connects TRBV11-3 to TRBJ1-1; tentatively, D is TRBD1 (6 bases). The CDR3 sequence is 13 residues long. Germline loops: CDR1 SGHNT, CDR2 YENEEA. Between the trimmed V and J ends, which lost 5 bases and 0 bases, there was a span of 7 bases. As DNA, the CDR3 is TGTGCCAGCAGCGACAGGATGAACACTGAAGCTTTCTTT. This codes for CASSDRMNTEAFF. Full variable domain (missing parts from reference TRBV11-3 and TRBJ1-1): EAGVVQSPRYKIIEKKQPVAFWCNPISGHNTLYWYLQNLGQGPELLIRYENEEAVDDSQLPKDRFSAERLKGVDSTLKIQPAELGDSAVYLCASSDRMNTEAFFGQGTRLTVV.

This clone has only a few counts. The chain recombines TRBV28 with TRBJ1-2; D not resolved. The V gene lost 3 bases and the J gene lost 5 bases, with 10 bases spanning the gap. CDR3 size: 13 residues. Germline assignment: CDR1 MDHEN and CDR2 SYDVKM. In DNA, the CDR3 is TGTGCCAGCAGTTTGCCGGGGAGTTATGGCTACACCTTC. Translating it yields CASSLPGSYGYTF.

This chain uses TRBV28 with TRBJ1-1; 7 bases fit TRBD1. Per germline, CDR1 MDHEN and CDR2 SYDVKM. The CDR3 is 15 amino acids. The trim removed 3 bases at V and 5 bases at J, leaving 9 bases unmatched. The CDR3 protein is CASSFLGTVGTEAFF. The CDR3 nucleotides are TGTGCCAGCAGTTTCCTCGGGACAGTCGGAACTGAAGCTTTCTTT.

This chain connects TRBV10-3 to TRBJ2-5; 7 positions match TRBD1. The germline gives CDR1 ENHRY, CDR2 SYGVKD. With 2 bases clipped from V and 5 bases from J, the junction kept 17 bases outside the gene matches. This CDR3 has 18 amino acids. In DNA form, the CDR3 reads TGTGCCATCAGTGAGCGGAATCTCAGGACAGGTGGATCGGAGACCCAGTACTTC. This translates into CAISERNLRTGGSETQYF.

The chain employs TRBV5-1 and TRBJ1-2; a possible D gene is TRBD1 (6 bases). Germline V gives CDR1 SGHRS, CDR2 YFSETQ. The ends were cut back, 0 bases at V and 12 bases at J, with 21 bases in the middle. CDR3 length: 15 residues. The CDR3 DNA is TGCGCCAGCAGCTTGGACCCGGGACACCCCCGCCGTGACACCTTC. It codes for CASSLDPGHPRRDTF.

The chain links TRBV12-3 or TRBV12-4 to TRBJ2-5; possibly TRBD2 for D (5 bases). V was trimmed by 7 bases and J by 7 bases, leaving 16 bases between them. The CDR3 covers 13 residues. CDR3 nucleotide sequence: TGTGCCAGCACCCAGACTACTCCGGGGACCCAGTACTTC. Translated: CASTQTTPGTQYF.

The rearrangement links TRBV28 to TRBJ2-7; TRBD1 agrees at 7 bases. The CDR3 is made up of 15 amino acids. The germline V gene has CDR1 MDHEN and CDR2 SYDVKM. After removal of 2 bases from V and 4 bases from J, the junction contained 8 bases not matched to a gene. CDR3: CASSLMATGMYEQYF. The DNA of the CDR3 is TGTGCCAGCAGTTTAATGGCGACAGGGATGTACGAGCAGTACTTC.

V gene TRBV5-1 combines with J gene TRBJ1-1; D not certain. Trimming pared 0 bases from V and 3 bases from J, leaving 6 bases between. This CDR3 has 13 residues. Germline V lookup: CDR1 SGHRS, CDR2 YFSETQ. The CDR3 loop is CASSLAGYTEAFF. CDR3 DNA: TGCGCCAGCAGCTTGGCGGGTTACACTGAAGCTTTCTTT. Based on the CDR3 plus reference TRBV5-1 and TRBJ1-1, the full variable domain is KAGVTQTPRYLIKTRGQQVTLSCSPISGHRSVSWYQQTPGQGLQFLFEYFSETQRNKGNFPGRFSGRQFSNSRSEMNVSTLELGDSALYLCASSLAGYTEAFFGQGTRLTVV.